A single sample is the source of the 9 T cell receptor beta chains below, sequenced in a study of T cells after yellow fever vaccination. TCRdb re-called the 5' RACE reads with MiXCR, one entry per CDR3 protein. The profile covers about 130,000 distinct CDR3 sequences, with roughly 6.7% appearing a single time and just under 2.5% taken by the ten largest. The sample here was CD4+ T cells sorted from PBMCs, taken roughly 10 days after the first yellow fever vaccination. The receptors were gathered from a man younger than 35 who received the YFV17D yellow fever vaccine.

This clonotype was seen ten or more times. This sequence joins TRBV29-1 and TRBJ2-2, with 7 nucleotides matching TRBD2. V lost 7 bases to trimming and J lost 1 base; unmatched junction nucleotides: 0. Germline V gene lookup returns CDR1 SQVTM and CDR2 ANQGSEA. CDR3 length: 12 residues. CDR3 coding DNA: TGCAGCGGGGGGGGGAACACCGGGGAGCTGTTTTTT. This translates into CSGGGNTGELFF.

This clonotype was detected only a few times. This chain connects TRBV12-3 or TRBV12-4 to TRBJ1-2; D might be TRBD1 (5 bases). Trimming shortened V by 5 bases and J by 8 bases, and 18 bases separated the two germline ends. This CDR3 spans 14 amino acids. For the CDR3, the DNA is TGTGCCAGCAGTGACGCCGGGACCTTTCGCGGCTACACCTTC. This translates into CASSDAGTFRGYTF.

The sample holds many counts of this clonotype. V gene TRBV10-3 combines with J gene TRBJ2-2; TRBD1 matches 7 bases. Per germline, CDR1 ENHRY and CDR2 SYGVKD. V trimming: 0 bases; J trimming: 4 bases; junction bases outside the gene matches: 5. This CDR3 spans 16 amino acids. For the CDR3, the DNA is TGTGCCATCAGTGAGTCCCCCGGGACAGCCACCGGGGAGCTGTTTTTT. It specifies CAISESPGTATGELFF.

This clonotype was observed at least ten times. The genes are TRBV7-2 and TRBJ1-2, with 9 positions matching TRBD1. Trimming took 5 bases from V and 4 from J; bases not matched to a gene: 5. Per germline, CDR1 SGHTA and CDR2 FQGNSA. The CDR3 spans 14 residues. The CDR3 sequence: CASSLGQGGYGYTF. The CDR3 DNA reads TGTGCCAGCAGCCTGGGACAGGGTGGCTATGGCTACACCTTC.

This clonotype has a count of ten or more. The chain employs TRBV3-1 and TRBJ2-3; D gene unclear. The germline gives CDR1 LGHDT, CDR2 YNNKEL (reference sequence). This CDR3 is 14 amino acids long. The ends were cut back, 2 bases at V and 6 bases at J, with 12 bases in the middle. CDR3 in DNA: TGTGCCAGCAGCCAAAGCCCCCACGGGGATACGCAGTATTTT. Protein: CASSQSPHGDTQYF.

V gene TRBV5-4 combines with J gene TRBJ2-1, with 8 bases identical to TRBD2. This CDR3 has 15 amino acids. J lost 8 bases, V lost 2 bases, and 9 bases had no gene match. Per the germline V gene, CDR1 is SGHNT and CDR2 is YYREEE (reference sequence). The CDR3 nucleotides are TGTGCCAGCAGCTTTTCAGCGGGGGTTTACTATGAGCAGTTCTTC. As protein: CASSFSAGVYYEQFF.

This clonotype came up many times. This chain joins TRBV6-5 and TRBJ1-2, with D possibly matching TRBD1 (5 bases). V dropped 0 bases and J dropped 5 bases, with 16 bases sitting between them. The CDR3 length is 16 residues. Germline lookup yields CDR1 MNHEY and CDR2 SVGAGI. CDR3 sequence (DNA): TGTGCCAGCAGTTACTCAGTCGGGGGATTGGGGTATGGCTACACCTTC. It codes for CASSYSVGGLGYGYTF.

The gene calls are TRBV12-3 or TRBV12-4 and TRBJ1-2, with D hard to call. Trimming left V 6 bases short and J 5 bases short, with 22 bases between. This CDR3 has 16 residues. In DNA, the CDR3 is TGTGCCAGCAGCCAACATGGAGTTCTCCATTCTTATGGCTACACCTTC. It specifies CASSQHGVLHSYGYTF.

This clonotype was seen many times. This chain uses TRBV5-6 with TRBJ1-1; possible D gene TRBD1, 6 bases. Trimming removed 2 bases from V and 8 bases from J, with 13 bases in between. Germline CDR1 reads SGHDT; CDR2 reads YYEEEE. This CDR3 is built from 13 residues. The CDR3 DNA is TGTGCCAGCAGCTTTCTCGGGGGCGGAGAAGCTTTCTTT. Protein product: CASSFLGGGEAFF.